The entry that follows covers one T cell receptor beta chain sequence. This specimen belongs to a study of T cell changes during pregnancy in multiple sclerosis. Profiling relied on immunoSEQ multiplex PCR, and the TCRdb table lists in-frame clones only, not all of them. The sample has 70,000 or so clones; approximately 91% are singletons. The CDR3 loop spans 16 amino acids. The V and J ends lost 4 bases and 8 bases, in that order; junction bases with no gene match: 13. CDR1 MNHNS and CDR2 SASEGT come from the germline V gene. The J gene is TRBJ2-1, the V gene TRBV6-1; 8 bases agree with TRBD1. Source: peripheral blood, taken in the third trimester of pregnancy. The origin of this receptor is a female donor with multiple sclerosis, enrolled in a pregnancy study. CDR3 in DNA: TGTGCCAGCAGTGGGGTAGTCGCGACAGGGGCCCATGAGCAGTTCTTC. Its protein product is CASSGVVATGAHEQFF.